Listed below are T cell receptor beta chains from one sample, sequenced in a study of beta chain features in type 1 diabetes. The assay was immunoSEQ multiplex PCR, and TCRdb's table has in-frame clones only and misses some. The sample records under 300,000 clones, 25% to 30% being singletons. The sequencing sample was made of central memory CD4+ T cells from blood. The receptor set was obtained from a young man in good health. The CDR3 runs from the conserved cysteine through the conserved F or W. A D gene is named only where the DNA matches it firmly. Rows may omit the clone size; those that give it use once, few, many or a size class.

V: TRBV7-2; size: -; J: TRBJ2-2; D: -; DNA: TGTGCCAGCAGCTTAGACAGGAACACCGGGGAGCTGTTTTTT; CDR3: CASSLDRNTGELFF
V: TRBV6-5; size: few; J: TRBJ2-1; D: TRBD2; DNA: TGTGCCAGCAGTAAGGGGACTAGCGGTAACAATGAGCAGTTCTTC; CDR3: CASSKGTSGNNEQFF
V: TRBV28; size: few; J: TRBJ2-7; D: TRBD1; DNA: TGTGCCAGCAGTCTCCGGGACAGGTTGGCCTACGAGCAGTACTTC; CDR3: CASSLRDRLAYEQYF
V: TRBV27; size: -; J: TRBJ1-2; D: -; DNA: TGTGCCAGCAGTTTGGCAGGGACACCTAACTATGGCTACACCTTC; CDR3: CASSLAGTPNYGYTF
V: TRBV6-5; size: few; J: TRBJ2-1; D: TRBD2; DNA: TGTGCCAGCAGCCCTAGCGGGGGCTCCTACAATGAGCAGTTCTTC; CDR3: CASSPSGGSYNEQFF
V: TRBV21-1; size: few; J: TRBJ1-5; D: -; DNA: TGTGCCAGCAGATCCTTACTTGGGGGGCGCGTCAATCAGCCCCAGCATTTT; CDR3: CASRSLLGGRVNQPQHF
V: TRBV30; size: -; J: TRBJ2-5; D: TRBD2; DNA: TGTGCCTGGAGTACGACTAGCGGAGTCCAAGAGACCCAGTACTTC; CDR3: CAWSTTSGVQETQYF
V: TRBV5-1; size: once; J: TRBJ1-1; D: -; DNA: TGCGCCAGCAGCTTTAGTAGTGGTGAAGCTTTCTTT; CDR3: CASSFSSGEAFF
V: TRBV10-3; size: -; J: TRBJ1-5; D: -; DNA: TGTGCCATCAAGGGGCCCGGGGGCAATCAGCCCCAGCATTTT; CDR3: CAIKGPGGNQPQHF
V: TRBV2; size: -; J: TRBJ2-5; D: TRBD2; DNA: TGTGCCAGCAGTTCTAGCGGGAGGGATGGAGAGACCCAGTACTTC; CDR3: CASSSSGRDGETQYF
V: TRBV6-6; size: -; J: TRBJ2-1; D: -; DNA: TGTGCGGCAGCGACCTACAATGAGCAGTTCTTC; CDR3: CAAATYNEQFF
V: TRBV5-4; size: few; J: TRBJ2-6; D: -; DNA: TGTGCCAGCAGCCCTGTCAGCTCTGGGGCCAACGTCCTGACTTTC; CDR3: CASSPVSSGANVLTF
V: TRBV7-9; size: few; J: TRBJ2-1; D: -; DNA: TGTGCCAGCAGCTTAGCGGAGAGCTCCTACAATGAGCAGTTCTTC; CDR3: CASSLAESSYNEQFF
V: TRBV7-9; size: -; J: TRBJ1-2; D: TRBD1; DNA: TGTGCCAGCAGTCTCGGGACAGCATATGGCTACACCTTC; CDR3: CASSLGTAYGYTF
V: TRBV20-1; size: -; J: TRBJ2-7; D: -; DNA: TGCAGTGCCACCCTACAGGGCAAGCAGTACTTC; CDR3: CSATLQGKQYF
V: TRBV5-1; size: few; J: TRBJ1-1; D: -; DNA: TGCGCCAGCAGCTTGGTTCAGTTGAACACTGAAGCTTTCTTT; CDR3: CASSLVQLNTEAFF
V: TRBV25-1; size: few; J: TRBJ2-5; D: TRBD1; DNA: TGTGCCAGCAGTGACGCCGGGACAGGGGAGCAAGAGACCCAGTACTTC; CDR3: CASSDAGTGEQETQYF
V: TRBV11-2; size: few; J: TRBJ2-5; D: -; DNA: TGTGCCAGCAGCTTAGATCCCTCGGTCCAGTACTTC; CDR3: CASSLDPSVQYF
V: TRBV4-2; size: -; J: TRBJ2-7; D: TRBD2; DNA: TGTGCCAGCAGCCAAGGTCAGGGGACTAGCGCGGACGAGCAGTACTTC; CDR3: CASSQGQGTSADEQYF
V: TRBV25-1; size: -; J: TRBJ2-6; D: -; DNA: TGTGCCAGCAGTGGGATAGGCAGGGGAATCTCTGGGGCCAACGTCCTGACTTTC; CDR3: CASSGIGRGISGANVLTF
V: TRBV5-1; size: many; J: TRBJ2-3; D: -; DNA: TGCGCCAGCAGCTTGGTCGGCGGACCCACAGATACGCAGTATTTT; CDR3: CASSLVGGPTDTQYF
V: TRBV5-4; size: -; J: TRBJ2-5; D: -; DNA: TGTGCCTCCGGCAGGGAAGGGTTGGAGACCCAGTACTTC; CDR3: CASGREGLETQYF
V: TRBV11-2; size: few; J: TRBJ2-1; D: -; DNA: TGTGCCAGCAGCTACGGACAGAACAATGAGCAGTTCTTC; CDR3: CASSYGQNNEQFF
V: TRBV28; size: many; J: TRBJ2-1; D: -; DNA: TGTGCCAGCAGTTTACAGCTTAATGAGCAGTTCTTC; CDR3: CASSLQLNEQFF
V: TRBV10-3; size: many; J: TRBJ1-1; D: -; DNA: TGTGCCATCAGTGACCCGGGGGTTATGAACACTGAAGCTTTCTTT; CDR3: CAISDPGVMNTEAFF
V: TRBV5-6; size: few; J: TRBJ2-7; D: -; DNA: TGTGCCAGCAGCCACAGGGACTACGAGCAGTACTTC; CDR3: CASSHRDYEQYF
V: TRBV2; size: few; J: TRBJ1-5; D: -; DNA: TGTGCCAGCAGTGAAGACGTCAAGGGTAGCAATCAGCCCCAGCATTTT; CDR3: CASSEDVKGSNQPQHF
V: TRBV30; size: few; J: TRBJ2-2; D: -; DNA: TGTGCCTGGAGGTCCTACCAGCCCGGGGAGCTGTTTTTT; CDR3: CAWRSYQPGELFF
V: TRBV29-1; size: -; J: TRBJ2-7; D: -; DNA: TGCAGCGTTGAAGAGGGCTACGAGCAGTACTTC; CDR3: CSVEEGYEQYF
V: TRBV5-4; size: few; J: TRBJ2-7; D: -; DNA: TGTGCCAGCAGCTTATACCGGGCCTACGAGCAGTACTTC; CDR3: CASSLYRAYEQYF
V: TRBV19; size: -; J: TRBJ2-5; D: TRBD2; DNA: TGTGCCAGTAGTATTGCCGGACTAGCGGTTGCCCAGTACTTC; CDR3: CASSIAGLAVAQYF
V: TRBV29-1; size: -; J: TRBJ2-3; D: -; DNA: TGCAGCGTCCGGAGGCTGGCGGGCTTGGGCGGGGGCACAGATACGCAGTATTTT; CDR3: CSVRRLAGLGGGTDTQYF
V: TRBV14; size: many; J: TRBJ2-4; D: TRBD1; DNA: TGTGCCAGCAGCCAAGCCAGGGGGCTAGCCAAAAACATTCAGTACTTC; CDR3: CASSQARGLAKNIQYF
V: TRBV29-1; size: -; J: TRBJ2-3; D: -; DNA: TGCAGCGCTACTTTCGCCCGGGGGCCTAGCACAGATACGCAGTATTTT; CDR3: CSATFARGPSTDTQYF
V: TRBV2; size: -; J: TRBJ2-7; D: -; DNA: TGTGCCAGCAGTGCCTTCCCCTACGAGCAGTACTTC; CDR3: CASSAFPYEQYF
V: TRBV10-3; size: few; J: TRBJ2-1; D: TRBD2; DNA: TGTGCCATCAGTCCCGGGACTAGGAACAATGAGCAGTTCTTC; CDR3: CAISPGTRNNEQFF
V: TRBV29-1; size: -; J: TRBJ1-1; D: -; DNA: TGCAGCGTTCGGATGGGGGTAATTGAAGCTTTCTTT; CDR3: CSVRMGVIEAFF
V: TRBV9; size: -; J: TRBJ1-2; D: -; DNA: TGTGCCAGCAGCGTGAGCCCCTCGGCAGGCCCCCCCTACACCTTC; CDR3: CASSVSPSAGPPYTF
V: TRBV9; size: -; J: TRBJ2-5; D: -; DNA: TGTGCCAGCAGCGTAGGGACGAGGGAGACCCAGTACTTC; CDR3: CASSVGTRETQYF
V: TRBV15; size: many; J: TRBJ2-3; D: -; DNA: TGTGCCACCGCCAGGGACTCAAACACAGATACGCAGTATTTT; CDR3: CATARDSNTDTQYF
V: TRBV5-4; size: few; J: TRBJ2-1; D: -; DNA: TGTGCCAGCAGCTTGAACCAGGAGGTGGCCAATGAGCAGTTCTTC; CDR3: CASSLNQEVANEQFF
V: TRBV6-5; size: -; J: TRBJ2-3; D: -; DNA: TGTGCCAGCAGTTTGTCCCATAGCACAGATACGCAGTATTTT; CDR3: CASSLSHSTDTQYF
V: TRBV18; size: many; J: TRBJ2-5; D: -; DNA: TGTGCCAGCTCACCGCAGGGATGGGAGACCCAGTACTTC; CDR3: CASSPQGWETQYF
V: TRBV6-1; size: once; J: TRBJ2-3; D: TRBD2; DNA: TGTGCCAGCAGGGAATCTAGCGGGAGGGCCCTCACAGATACGCAGTATTTT; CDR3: CASRESSGRALTDTQYF
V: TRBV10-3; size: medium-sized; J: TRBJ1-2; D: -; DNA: TGTGCCATCAGAACCACAGGCGCCTATGGCTACACCTTC; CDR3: CAIRTTGAYGYTF
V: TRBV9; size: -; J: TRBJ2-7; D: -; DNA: TGTGCCAGCAGCGTAGAGGTATATTCCTACGAGCAGTACTTC; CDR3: CASSVEVYSYEQYF
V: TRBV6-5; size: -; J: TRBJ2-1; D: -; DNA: TGTGCCAGCATAAACCCGAACAATGAGCAGTTCTTC; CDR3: CASINPNNEQFF
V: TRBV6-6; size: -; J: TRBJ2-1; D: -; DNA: TGTGCCAGCAGTTACTCTAGTGACTACAATGAGCAGTTCTTC; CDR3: CASSYSSDYNEQFF
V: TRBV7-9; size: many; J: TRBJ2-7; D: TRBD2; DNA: TGTGCCAGCAGGTCTAGCGGGACGGACGAGCAGTACTTC; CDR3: CASRSSGTDEQYF
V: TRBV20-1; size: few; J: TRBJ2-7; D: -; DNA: TGCAGTGCTAGTATGGGCGAGCAGTACTTC; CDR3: CSASMGEQYF
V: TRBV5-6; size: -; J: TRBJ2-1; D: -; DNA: TGTGCCTCCGGCCGGGACCGCTTTTACAATGAGCAGTTCTTC; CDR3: CASGRDRFYNEQFF
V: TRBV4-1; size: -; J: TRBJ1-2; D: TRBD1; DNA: TGCGCCAGCAGCCAAACCTCACAGGGGGCCTCCTATGGCTACACCTTC; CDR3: CASSQTSQGASYGYTF
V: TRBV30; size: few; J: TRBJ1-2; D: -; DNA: TGTGCCTTGCGCGCCAAGGATTTGAATTATGGCTACACCTTC; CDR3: CALRAKDLNYGYTF
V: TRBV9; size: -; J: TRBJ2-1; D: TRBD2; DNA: TGTGCCAGCAGCGTAAGGACTAGCGGCTACAATGAGCAGTTCTTC; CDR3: CASSVRTSGYNEQFF